This T cell receptor (beta chain) was captured by sequencing in a study of cytomegalovirus exposure and HLA in healthy donors (dated by TCRdb to the late 2010s). For the wider study: In an earlier analysis of some 610 of the donors, roughly 300 Gb of sequence data and 90 million to 120 million unique TCR beta sequences from about 190 million T cells were reported. On average, roughly 240,000 unique TCR beta nucleotide sequences were sequenced per donor among some 430 genotyped donors of the cohort, with 15% to 20% of those sequences being non-productive. Genome-wide SNP genotypes for about 65% of the roughly 700 donors were used in a later genetic analysis, which treated that subset as a discovery cohort. The study was designed to test whether signatures of past pathogen exposure could be identified by cataloging public T cell receptors. The number of typed donors differed by locus: about 629-630 for A, B, C, DRB1 and DQB1; approximately 520 for DQA1; approximately 600 for DPA1; and some 470 for DPB1. Both class I and class II loci were covered by HLA typing, at four-digit resolution. In addition to the first cohort of several hundred subjects, a separate validation cohort of approximately 110 different subjects was used. All discovery cohort repertoires had been generated on a single sequencing platform. Four to six DR-DQ haplotypes were handled as single units for association and clustering because linkage in the cohort was strong. The genetic ancestry cluster associated with self-reported Caucasian donors included 65% to 90% of the 350 to 500 genotyped donors. A later analysis re-analyzed previously published TCR beta repertoires from 660 or so donors and added high-resolution HLA genotyping to study TCR occurrence patterns. In the later analysis, no new phenotypic data were used to find candidate immune exposures; instead, reliance was placed on TCR beta sequences and their occurrence across donors. Donor age, sex, ethnicity and CMV serostatus were compiled together with the repertoire data. An earlier analysis of several hundred of the donors used high-throughput TCR beta sequencing to judge whether each TCR beta V gene segment behaved as functional or pseudogenic. An early release that covered about 600 HLA-typed donors contained 250 to 350 gigabases of sequencing data and 75 million to 100 million unique TCR sequences. High-throughput TCR immunosequencing, statistical association of individual TCRs with disease status, and machine learning were combined to predict cytomegalovirus infection status. The study used immunosequencing to profile the T cell repertoires of approximately 690 subjects and linked those repertoires to cytomegalovirus serostatus. Broader findings and caveats from the paper: Presence/absence analyses assumed roughly uniform sequencing depth across donors, an assumption that may not hold. Linkage disequilibrium might explain the correlated functional status among segregating V segments, but an unknown experimental factor could not be excluded. An association between a missense DCLRE1C variant and V-gene and J-gene trimming of TCR beta chains was found in a later genetic analysis and replicated in an independent cohort. Some IMGT-functional V segments, including TRBV6-2 and TRBV6-3, could not be told apart with the 87-base-pair reads, so those segments were excluded. While some public TCRs were present in many individuals, most TCR sequences turned up only very rarely across donors. In a later analysis, HLA-associated TCR beta chains were found to be more clonally expanded and to have lower generation probabilities than equally common non-associated chains. CMV serostatus was the only immune exposure information available for the cohort. In vitro tests confirmed that a few of the cytomegalovirus-associated TCR beta chains recognize cytomegalovirus antigens. According to a later genetic analysis, donors in an Asian-associated ancestry cluster had fewer N-insertions in productive TCRs than the approximately 650-donor mean. The cohort was sequenced for TCR beta chains only, and without alpha or paired-chain data the features that could be detected were limited. A later analysis found that TCR association rates varied across HLA loci, with DRB1 alleles showing the most associated TCRs and HLA-C alleles the fewest. In a later analysis, some 17,000 TCR beta sequences were associated with specific HLA alleles at a false discovery rate of 0.05. Because counts were too low, 15 or so rarely observed V segments, including chromosome 9 orphons, were excluded from the earlier analysis of 587 of the donors. The study listed 150 to 200 TCR beta chains as associated with cytomegalovirus. When HLA alleles, especially DR and DQ, strongly co-occurred, attributing TCR associations to individual alleles was difficult. A further reported finding was that TCR beta sequences accurately predicted the HLA-A and HLA-B alleles for most subjects in the first cohort. In an earlier analysis of fewer than 750 of the donors, most TCR beta V segments were observed in productive rearrangements about 90% or about 30% of the time, broadly matching IMGT annotations. Because HLA typing was unavailable for some donors at each locus, only the typed subset was used in association tests. The authors suggested that the approach could potentially be extended to other disease states and immunological phenotypes. A group of highly shared sequence variants was considered likely to be a technical artifact of the sequencing pipeline. Cytomegalovirus status was reported to be diagnosed by the classifier with high specificity and sensitivity in both the original and validation cohorts. A later analysis found that most CMV-associated TCR beta chains appeared HLA-restricted, with HLA associations seemingly driven largely by CMV exposure. Several of the top co-occurrence clusters appeared to be linked to parvovirus B19, influenza, CMV and Epstein-Barr virus, according to a later analysis.

The protocol used for the library was the immunoSEQ multiplex PCR assay. For the multiplex PCR, a mixture combining 60 forward primers for TCR Vbeta segments and 13 reverse primers for TCR Jbeta segments was used. The CDR3 region of rearranged TCR beta genes was amplified from genomic DNA with a multiplex PCR assay. Amplified TCR beta libraries were sequenced as 87-base-pair reads on the Illumina HiSeq System. The source study handled its data this way. In a later analysis, 80 million or so unique TCR beta chains were counted across the roughly 610 repertoires, and about 9.9 million of these chains were shared by at least two donors. Raw reads were error-corrected and collapsed into unique sequences with a nearest-neighbor algorithm that merged closely related sequences to remove PCR and sequencing errors. Alignment of CDR3 sequences to IMGT reference sequences was used to assign V, D and J gene segments. For a sequence to be retained, a match of at least six nucleotides was required to both a V gene segment and a J gene segment. Rearrangements were classified as productive when the CDR3 lacked stop codons and remained in frame with V and J, and all other rearrangements were classified as non-productive. CDR3 was defined according to IMGT convention as the region running from the second conserved V-encoded cysteine to the conserved J-encoded phenylalanine. In an earlier analysis of approximately 590 of the donors, sequences lacking an unambiguous match to a single V gene segment were excluded. An earlier analysis of several hundred of the donors called V segments functional above 56.7% productive rearrangements and segregating when the between-donor standard deviation exceeded 5%. A statistical classification framework was built for diagnosing cytomegalovirus status from the catalog of TCR beta chain sequences. In a later analysis, V and J genes were assigned by comparing TCR nucleotide sequences against IMGT/GENE-DB human TR gene sequences. Using the TCRdist pipeline, a later analysis assigned CDR3 sequences along with most-parsimonious VDJ recombination scenarios. In a later analysis, each TCR beta chain was defined by its CDR3 amino acid sequence together with its V-gene family, and reads lacking a unique V-gene family were excluded. As a way to deal with suspected cross-contamination and a sequencing artifact, a later analysis dropped more than 500 nucleotide sequences that were highly shared and had low generation probability. For each public chain, a later analysis derived a clonal expansion index from normalized ranks of inferred template counts within each repertoire. Generation probabilities in a later analysis came from a VDJ recombination model fitted to out-of-frame rearrangements, and those results were checked against IGoR. Hypergeometric tests were used in a later analysis to score TCR-TCR, TCR-HLA and TCR-CMV co-occurrence, with a repertoire-size bias correction applied to the TCR pairs. In a later analysis, false discovery rates were estimated by permuting HLA or CMV assignments 20 times. A later analysis grouped co-occurring TCRs with DBSCAN, adding TCRdist sequence similarity when clustering within HLA-allele-positive subsets. Repertoires with fewer than 30,000 or more than 120,000 public chains, plus five repertoires with anomalous nucleotide sharing, were excluded from co-occurrence clustering. This immuneACCESS table, as held by TCRdb, lists in-frame sequences with V and J called but not all clones. Of the missing ones, under half trace to an unresolved V gene in checked studies; the others have no known cause. That table gives V, J and clone size, and the DNA gave D and trimming. The sample table shows about 78,000 clones, and 80% are seen once. The ten largest clones take up 0.9% to 1.2% of the sample.

A note on this clone: No cognate antigen has been identified for it. Per-base qualities were not stored, and no clone one base away is much larger.

In total, around 600 healthy bone marrow donors made up the cohort. At the time of sampling, every cohort member was nominally healthy, though immune exposures that went unrecorded were likely present. The donor was CMV seronegative and was included in the group of several hundred seronegative cohort members. Every donor gave a peripheral blood sample, and the peripheral blood mononuclear cells from that sample were used for TCR beta sequencing. The Qiagen DNeasy Blood Extraction Kit was used to extract genomic DNA from the blood cell samples. Spanning cysteine to phenylalanine, the CDR3 consists of 14 amino acids. Only the CDR3 DNA stays, 42 bases, in frame from base 1. Between the V and J ends, shortened by 6 bases and 0 bases respectively, the junction contains 10 bases. Taken from the germline V gene, the CDR1 and CDR2 loops are SNHLY and FYNNEI.

This TCR was recovered from a male donor in good health and CMV-seronegative. Sequencing was carried out using PBMCs. The chain employs TRBV2 and TRBJ2-3; no D segment can be confidently identified. The bases are TGTGCCAGCAGGGGCAGGTATAGCACAGATACGCAGTATTTT. Translated, this gives CASRGRYSTDTQYF.